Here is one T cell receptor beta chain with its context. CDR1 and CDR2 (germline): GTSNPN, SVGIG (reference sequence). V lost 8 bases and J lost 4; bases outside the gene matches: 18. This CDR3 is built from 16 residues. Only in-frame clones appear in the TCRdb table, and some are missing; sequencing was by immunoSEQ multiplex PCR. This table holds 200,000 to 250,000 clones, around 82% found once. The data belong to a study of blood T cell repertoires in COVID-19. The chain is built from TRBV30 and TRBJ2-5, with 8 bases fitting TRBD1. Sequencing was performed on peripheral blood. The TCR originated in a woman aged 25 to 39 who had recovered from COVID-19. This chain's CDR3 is CARSARGQGRGETQYF. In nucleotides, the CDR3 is TGTGCCCGCTCTGCCCGCGGACAGGGTCGTGGAGAGACCCAGTACTTC.